This T cell receptor beta chain was recovered during a study of cytomegalovirus exposure and HLA in healthy donors. It was with 60 Vbeta and 13 Jbeta primers that the PCR ran. Sequencing used immunoSEQ multiplex PCR; TCRdb keeps in-frame clones, though not all of them. The data hold some 150,000 clones, with roughly 82% observed a single time. CDR1 is SEHNR and CDR2 is FQNEAQ in the germline V gene (reference sequence). CDR3 size: 12 residues. Trimming cost V 5 bases and J 4 bases, with 8 bases left between them. The rearrangement joins TRBV7-9 to TRBJ1-1; D is uncertain. This receptor was identified in a woman aged 50 to 65 in good health and CMV-seropositive. The sequencing input was PBMCs. The DNA of the CDR3 is TGTGCCAGCAGCCGTCTTGTCACTGAAGCTTTCTTT. Translating it yields CASSRLVTEAFF.